This TCR beta chain was captured by sequencing in a study of early T cells in non-severe SARS-CoV-2 infection. Overall study context: Sequencing input comprised bulk RNA from unsorted whole blood; chain pairing was not available.

This clonotype was observed many times. Its antigen remains unidentified. Trimming left V 0 bases short and J 0 bases short, with 9 bases between. This CDR3 comprises 14 residues. Germline CDR1 and CDR2: SQVTM and ANQGSEA. Researchers tagged individual cDNA molecules with unique molecular identifiers. TCRdb redid the calling of the 5' RACE reads with MiXCR, one entry per CDR3 protein. The sample gives more than 55,000 distinct CDR3 sequences, more than 5.5% of which show up once; around 3.4% is in the top ten. Broader study findings: VDJdb matches were skewed toward anti-spike CD8 T cell responses.

The chain recombines TRBV29-1 with TRBJ2-7; D is undetermined. This sequence originates from an adult who was a healthcare worker with PCR-confirmed SARS-CoV-2 infection or an uninfected control (not recorded which). The specimen comprised whole blood, sampled at baseline. The CDR3 sequence is CSVEDPDVSYEQYF. In DNA, the CDR3 is TGCAGCGTTGAAGACCCGGATGTCTCCTACGAGCAGTACTTC.